This T cell receptor (beta chain) derives from a study of CD4+ T cells in melanoma. Study outcomes and limitations: Neoantigen-specific CD4+ T cells in melanoma reportedly had diverse differentiation states. CD8+ T cell, macrophage and B cell function reportedly correlated with neoantigen-specific CD4+ T cells.

Measured with immunoSEQ multiplex PCR; TCRdb has only the in-frame clones, and not every one. Among roughly 120,000 clones listed, about 92% were seen once. Trimming removed 1 base from V and 4 bases from J; junction bases left unmatched: 6. Germline CDR1 reads LNHNV; CDR2 reads YYDKDF (reference sequence). The CDR3 extends over 15 amino acids. About this clone: What it binds is not known.

The origin of this receptor is a human donor with melanoma. The chain recombines TRBV15 with TRBJ1-2, with 7 bases identical to TRBD1. Material for sequencing was peripheral blood. Here the CDR3 reads CATSRATGVGYGYTF. CDR3 bases: TGTGCCACCAGCAGAGCCACAGGGGTTGGCTATGGCTACACCTTC. The entire variable domain, with the rest obtained from reference TRBV15 and TRBJ1-2, is as follows: DAMVIQNPRYQVTQFGKPVTLSCSQTLNHNVMYWYQQKSSQAPKLLFHYYDKDFNNEADTPDNFQSRRPNTSFCFLDIRSPGLGDTAMYLCATSRATGVGYGYTFGSGTRLTVV.